This TCR beta chain was found in a study of CD8 T cells in Susac syndrome (dated by TCRdb to between 2018 and 2021). About the full investigation: Repertoire sequencing was used to test whether CD8+ T cell activation and differentiation in Susac syndrome was antigen driven. Clonality of the CD8+ T cell repertoire was compared between more than 9 healthy donors, roughly 14 Susac syndrome patients and about 15 multiple sclerosis patients. The paper as a whole reports these results and caveats: The study acknowledged that relatively few individuals were included in the TCR sequencing and HLA analysis.

RNA was extracted with the RNeasy kit and about 0.5 to 1 ug was reverse transcribed using random hexamers. The immunoSEQ multiplex PCR assay, which covers 54 Vbeta and 13 Jbeta segments, was used to amplify TCR beta CDR3 regions. To correct PCR amplification bias, a synthetic template baseline was used for both primer optimization and computational correction. Regarding the original processing steps: Reads were assigned to V, D and J genes according to IMGT and analyzed in immunoSEQ Analyzer, with only productive sequences retained. Clonality was computed as one minus Shannon entropy normalized by log2 of the number of productive unique sequences. For each patient and control, public and private clones were evaluated among the 100 most prevalent clones. Clones were defined as Susac-specific if absent from the healthy and MS cohorts, from 1052 published viral clones and from other ImmuneACCESS disease sequences. TCRdb's own reprocessing of the public reads used fastp at Q25 and MiXCR and kept productive beta chains. CDR3 protein duplicates are merged, each entry listing the most common genes and DNA. Here the V and J calls rest on TCRdb's processing, not on the authors' analysis. For this sample the table gives 250,000 to 300,000 distinct CDR3 sequences, of which roughly 81% were detected only once. The top ten hold over 0.095% of the sample.

Peripheral blood CD8+ and CD4+ T cells from healthy donors, Susac syndrome patients and multiple sclerosis patients were profiled by high-throughput TCR beta sequencing. Multiple sclerosis controls were treatment-naive patients with stable or active relapsing-remitting disease fulfilling revised McDonald criteria. Bulk CD8+ and CD4+ T cells were purified by magnetic negative isolation, whereas CD8+ TEMRA cells were enriched by FACS. Blood was drawn into EDTA tubes, processed within 24 hours, and PBMCs were isolated by density gradient centrifugation. PBMCs intended for TCR sequencing were cryopreserved in liquid nitrogen and thawed later in a water bath at 37 degrees C. The sorted or isolated CD4+, CD8+ and CD8+ TEMRA cells had a purity of 90% or higher. A remark on this clonotype: Its cognate antigen has yet to be identified. No quality values exist for individual bases; no much larger clone is one base distant.

The germline V gene (reference sequence) yields DFQATT for CDR1 and SNEGSKA for CDR2. The CDR3 goes from the cysteine to the phenylalanine over 17 residues. This entry keeps only the CDR3 DNA: 51 bases, framed from base 1. Ends trimmed: V by 1 base, J by 4 bases; bases unmatched to a gene: 15. The source of this sequence is a human donor with multiple sclerosis. The chain is made from TRBV20-1 and TRBJ1-1; TRBD1 fits 7 bases in the junction. The source material was CD8+ T cells from PBMCs. The CDR3 has the sequence CSARVLGHSEGATEAFF. The nucleotides are TGCAGTGCTAGAGTACTGGGCCATAGTGAGGGGGCCACTGAAGCTTTCTTT.